The 29 T cell receptor beta chains in this list originate from one sample, sequenced in a study of identical twins. TCRdb independently ran MiXCR on the 5' RACE reads; one entry per CDR3 protein. The sample has hundreds of thousands of distinct CDR3 sequences, 20% to 25% seen once. A further study also used this sample, focusing on T cells expressing NK-cell markers.

The sample consisted of CD4+ T cells sorted from blood. The source of these receptors is a woman aged 18 to 35 in good health.

The V gene is TRBV5-1, the J gene TRBJ2-1; D is perhaps TRBD2 (6 bases). Germline lookup yields CDR1 SGHRS and CDR2 YFSETQ. V lost 7 bases and J lost 1, with 18 bases in between. This CDR3 region has 16 residues. CDR3: CASGTLLAASYNEQFF. The CDR3 nucleotides are TGCGCCAGCGGGACTTTGCTAGCTGCATCCTACAATGAGCAGTTCTTC.

The rearrangement links TRBV5-1 to TRBJ1-2; weak D call: TRBD1 (5 bases). Trimming removed 0 bases from V and 7 bases from J, with 13 bases in between. Germline lookup yields CDR1 SGHRS and CDR2 YFSETQ. This CDR3 is built from 14 residues. For the CDR3, the DNA is TGCGCCAGCAGCTTGGGGGAGGGGACGACTGGCTACACCTTC. Translated: CASSLGEGTTGYTF. Using reference TRBV5-1 and TRBJ1-2 for the parts outside the CDR3, the full variable domain is KAGVTQTPRYLIKTRGQQVTLSCSPISGHRSVSWYQQTPGQGLQFLFEYFSETQRNKGNFPGRFSGRQFSNSRSEMNVSTLELGDSALYLCASSLGEGTTGYTFGSGTRLTVV.

The gene calls are TRBV5-1 and TRBJ2-5; D unclear. CDR1 and CDR2 from the germline V gene are SGHRS and YFSETQ. The CDR3 spans 13 residues. V gave up 2 bases and J gave up 11 bases, with 16 bases separating them. The CDR3 sequence is CASSFYRASEQYF. The CDR3 nucleotides read TGCGCCAGCAGCTTCTACCGGGCCTCGGAGCAGTACTTC. The full variable domain, in which reference TRBV5-1 and TRBJ2-5 provide the parts outside the CDR3, is KAGVTQTPRYLIKTRGQQVTLSCSPISGHRSVSWYQQTPGQGLQFLFEYFSETQRNKGNFPGRFSGRQFSNSRSEMNVSTLELGDSALYLCASSFYRASEQYFGPGTRLLVL.

The rearrangement links TRBV19 to TRBJ2-3; 7 bases map to TRBD2. The CDR3 extends over 13 amino acids. J was trimmed by 2 bases and V by 8 bases; bases with no gene match: 4. Germline V gives CDR1 LNHDA, CDR2 SQIVND (reference sequence). The CDR3: CASGAGYTDTQYF. The CDR3 region has the DNA TGTGCCAGTGGAGCGGGGTACACAGATACGCAGTATTTT.

The V gene is TRBV20-1, the J gene TRBJ2-5, with a weak D call TRBD2 (6 bases). V shed 3 bases and J shed 2 bases, with 10 bases lying between them. This CDR3 has 13 residues. Germline V gene lookup returns CDR1 DFQATT and CDR2 SNEGSKA (reference sequence). CDR3 in DNA: TGCAGTGCTAGCCCCGGGGGACAAGAGACCCAGTACTTC. Translation gives CSASPGGQETQYF.

The J gene is TRBJ2-7, the V gene TRBV7-2; possibly TRBD2 for D (6 bases). Germline CDR1 and CDR2: SGHTA and FQGNSA. Trimming removed 0 bases from V and 0 bases from J, with 6 bases in between. This CDR3 comprises 14 residues. This CDR3 reads CASSLARDSYEQYF. The CDR3 bases are TGTGCCAGCAGCTTAGCGCGGGACTCCTACGAGCAGTACTTC. Combining the CDR3 with reference TRBV7-2 and TRBJ2-7 gives the whole variable domain GAGVSQSPSNKVTEKGKDVELRCDPISGHTALYWYRQSLGQGLEFLIYFQGNSAPDKSGLPSDRFSAERTGGSVSTLTIQRTQQEDSAVYLCASSLARDSYEQYFGPGTRLTVT.

This chain connects TRBV6-2 or TRBV6-3 to TRBJ2-1; D might be TRBD1 or TRBD2, each matching 6 bases. Germline CDR1 MNHEY, CDR2 SVGEGT. The CDR3 contains 15 residues. Trimming cost V 6 bases and J 0 bases, with 12 bases left between them. This chain's CDR3 is CASRGGGPSYNEQFF. The CDR3 region has the DNA TGTGCCAGCAGGGGGGGCGGCCCCTCCTACAATGAGCAGTTCTTC.

This clonotype was picked up a small number of times. The genes are TRBV29-1 and TRBJ2-4; D might be TRBD1 (6 bases). The germline V gene encodes CDR1 SQVTM and CDR2 ANQGSEA. The CDR3 is 14 residues long. Trimming left V 7 bases short and J 1 base short, with 14 bases between. CDR3: CSALDRMAKNIQYF. CDR3 DNA: TGCAGCGCCTTAGACAGGATGGCCAAAAACATTCAGTACTTC.

The chain recombines TRBV18 with TRBJ2-1, with 14 nucleotides matching TRBD2. Losses at the gene ends were 0 bases for V and 10 bases for J; bases not matched to a gene: 5. CDR3 length: 16 amino acids. Germline V lookup: CDR1 KGHSH, CDR2 LQKENI. The CDR3 spells CASSPPGLAGVGEQFF. CDR3 bases: TGTGCCAGCTCACCACCGGGACTAGCGGGAGTGGGAGAGCAGTTCTTC. Full variable domain (remainder filled in from reference TRBV18 and TRBJ2-1): NAGVMQNPRHLVRRRGQEARLRCSPMKGHSHVYWYRQLPEEGLKFMVYLQKENIIDESGMPKERFSAEFPKEGPSILRIQQVVRGDSAAYFCASSPPGLAGVGEQFFGPGTRLTVL.

This clonotype has just a few counts. V and J are TRBV7-9 and TRBJ2-3, with D possibly being TRBD1 or TRBD2 (6 bases each). CDR3 size: 16 residues. V lost 4 bases and J lost 2, with 16 bases in between. Germline CDR1 is SEHNR and CDR2 is FQNEAQ (reference sequence). DNA of the CDR3: TGTGCCAGCAGCTGGGGGCGAACGGGGGTCACAGATACGCAGTATTTT. It codes for CASSWGRTGVTDTQYF.

This clonotype was seen ten or more times. The V and J genes are TRBV9 and TRBJ2-3; D is possibly TRBD1 or TRBD2 (6 bases each). The germline V gene encodes CDR1 SGDLS and CDR2 YYNGEE. V lost 0 bases, J lost 2 bases, and 10 bases lay in between. The CDR3 loop spans 15 amino acids. DNA for the CDR3: TGTGCCAGCAGCGTAGCGGGGGCCATCACAGATACGCAGTATTTT. The encoded protein is CASSVAGAITDTQYF. Full variable domain (rest looked up from reference TRBV9 and TRBJ2-3): DSGVTQTPKHLITATGQRVTLRCSPRSGDLSVYWYQQSLDQGLQFLIQYYNGEERAKGNILERFSAQQFPDLHSELNLSSLELGDSALYFCASSVAGAITDTQYFGPGTRLTVL.

The chain has TRBV10-3 and TRBJ2-7, with 7 bases lining up with TRBD1. The trim removed 10 bases at V and 2 bases at J, leaving 8 bases unmatched. CDR1 and CDR2 (germline): ENHRY, SYGVKD. CDR3 length equals 13 residues. The CDR3: CATAGTETYEQYF. The CDR3 DNA reads TGTGCCACCGCCGGGACAGAAACCTACGAGCAGTACTTC.

This clonotype was observed at least ten times. The chain links TRBV5-6 to TRBJ2-3, with D tentatively TRBD1 (6 bases). V gave up 4 bases and J gave up 6 bases, with 12 bases separating them. Germline V gene sequence: CDR1 SGHDT, CDR2 YYEEEE. The CDR3 length is 13 residues. The CDR3: CASSRSGVDTQYF. CDR3 nucleotides: TGTGCCAGCAGCCGGTCAGGGGTTGATACGCAGTATTTT.

The J gene is TRBJ2-1, the V gene TRBV10-3; 9 bases map to TRBD2. Per the germline V gene, CDR1 is ENHRY and CDR2 is SYGVKD. V shed 7 bases, J shed 6 bases, and the junction held 13 bases outside the gene matches. The CDR3 loop spans 16 amino acids. The DNA for the CDR3 is TGTGCCATCAAAGTTCTATCTGCGGGAGGGGGCAATGAGCAGTTCTTC. Protein product: CAIKVLSAGGGNEQFF.

The chain is built from TRBV12-3 or TRBV12-4 and TRBJ1-5, with 7 positions matching TRBD1. CDR3 size: 17 residues. Trimming at V came to 2 bases and at J to 1 base, leaving 8 bases not matched to a gene. CDR3 protein: CASSLNRGGSSNQPQHF. CDR3 DNA sequence: TGTGCCAGCAGTTTAAACAGGGGTGGGTCGAGCAATCAGCCCCAGCATTTT.

This clonotype was counted a few times. The V gene is TRBV7-8, the J gene TRBJ2-3; 7 bases are a match to TRBD2. Germline lookup yields CDR1 SGHVS and CDR2 FQNEAQ. V lost 7 bases, J lost 4 bases, and 8 bases stayed unmatched. The CDR3 totals 14 residues. The CDR3 DNA reads TGTGCCAGCAACCCGGGGGGATTAGCAGATACGCAGTATTTT. Protein sequence: CASNPGGLADTQYF.

CDR3 in amino acids: CGWIAGGAVTDTQYF. DNA of the CDR3: TGCGGGTGGATAGCGGGAGGGGCGGTTACAGATACGCAGTATTTT. The chain recombines TRBV20-1 with TRBJ2-3; the match to TRBD2 covers 11 bases. This CDR3 is 15 amino acids long. Germline V gives CDR1 DFQATT, CDR2 SNEGSKA (reference sequence).

The rearrangement joins TRBV10-3 to TRBJ1-2; 7 positions agree with TRBD1. V dropped 6 bases and J dropped 8; count of bases not matched to a gene: 9. The CDR3 is 13 residues long. Per germline, CDR1 ENHRY and CDR2 SYGVKD. DNA of the CDR3: TGTGCCATCAGAGAACAGGGGTATGAGGGCTACACCTTC. It encodes CAIREQGYEGYTF.

The chain recombines TRBV29-1 with TRBJ2-1; D unresolved. CDR1 is SQVTM, CDR2 ANQGSEA, per germline. V gave up 5 bases and J gave up 13 bases, with 21 bases separating them. The CDR3 runs to 13 residues. The CDR3 loop reads CSVSPLVKPIQFF. In DNA, the CDR3 is TGCAGCGTTTCTCCCTTAGTCAAGCCGATACAGTTCTTC.

This clonotype came up a few times. The V and J genes are TRBV20-1 and TRBJ2-1; 7 bases line up with TRBD2. Per the germline V gene, CDR1 is DFQATT and CDR2 is SNEGSKA (reference sequence). J lost 10 bases, V lost 2 bases, and 8 bases had no gene match. CDR3 length equals 13 residues. The CDR3 spells CSARLLAAFEQFF. Here the CDR3 DNA reads TGCAGTGCTAGACTCCTAGCGGCATTCGAGCAGTTCTTC.

This clonotype was counted a few times. The chain links TRBV6-1 to TRBJ2-6; D uncertain. V was shortened by 2 bases and J by 0 bases, with 5 bases between the two germline ends. The CDR3 runs 15 residues. Germline assignment: CDR1 MNHNS and CDR2 SASEGT. The CDR3 loop is CASSEHSSGANVLTF. The DNA of the CDR3 is TGTGCCAGCAGTGAACACTCCTCTGGGGCCAACGTCCTGACTTTC.

This clonotype turned up a few times. This rearrangement joins TRBV4-1 to TRBJ2-6; the D call may be TRBD1 or TRBD2 (5 bases each). CDR1 and CDR2 from the germline V gene are MGHRA and YSYEKL. The ends were cut back, 4 bases at V and 0 bases at J, with 10 bases in the middle. CDR3 length: 16 residues. CDR3 sequence: CASSPGRDSGANVLTF. The CDR3 nucleotides read TGCGCCAGCAGCCCGGGACGGGACTCTGGGGCCAACGTCCTGACTTTC.

The chain has TRBV12-3 or TRBV12-4 and TRBJ2-7, with D perhaps matching TRBD2 (6 bases). The CDR3 has 12 residues. With 7 bases removed from V and 5 bases from J, the gap between germline ends came to 12 bases. The DNA of the CDR3 is TGTGCCAGCACCCGGGGGAGCCACGAGCAGTACTTC. Protein: CASTRGSHEQYF.

This chain connects TRBV5-1 to TRBJ2-5, with 8 bases identical to TRBD2. Germline V gene sequence: CDR1 SGHRS, CDR2 YFSETQ. The V segment lost 6 bases and the J segment 1 base; nucleotides outside the gene matches: 5. The CDR3 is made up of 14 amino acids. The DNA for the CDR3 is TGCGCCAGCAAGGGCCTAGCGGGCCAAGAGACCCAGTACTTC. This translates into CASKGLAGQETQYF.

This clonotype showed up just a few times. The genes are TRBV5-1 and TRBJ1-2; D gene unclear. The germline V gene encodes CDR1 SGHRS and CDR2 YFSETQ. Trimming stripped 4 bases from V and 0 bases from J, with 10 bases between. The CDR3 totals 14 residues. As DNA, the CDR3 is TGCGCCAGCAGCCCTACGACCCCTAACTATGGCTACACCTTC. Its translation: CASSPTTPNYGYTF.

CDR3 region: CASSTGQTYEQYF. The CDR3, as DNA: TGCGCCAGCAGCACCGGACAAACCTACGAGCAGTACTTC. This chain connects TRBV5-1 to TRBJ2-7; D may be TRBD1 (5 bases). Per germline, CDR1 SGHRS and CDR2 YFSETQ. V lost 4 bases and J 2 bases, leaving 10 bases between the germline ends. The CDR3 contains 13 residues.

The rearrangement uses TRBV5-1 and TRBJ2-3; TRBD2 agrees at 11 bases. Per germline, CDR1 SGHRS and CDR2 YFSETQ. The CDR3 has 16 amino acids. The junction had 7 bases not matched to a gene; V was cut back by 3 bases and J by 4 bases. CDR3 region: CASSSGLAEGADTQYF. As DNA, the CDR3 is TGCGCCAGCAGCTCGGGACTAGCGGAGGGGGCAGATACGCAGTATTTT.

The chain recombines TRBV7-3 with TRBJ2-7; maybe TRBD1 (5 bases). Germline CDR1 and CDR2: SGHTA and FQGTGA. Deletions cut 6 bases from V and 2 bases from J, with 17 bases between. There are 15 residues in the CDR3. The CDR3 sequence: CASSVLPGYPYEQYF. The CDR3 nucleotides are TGTGCCAGCAGTGTGTTACCAGGGTACCCCTACGAGCAGTACTTC. Drawing the rest from reference TRBV7-3 and TRBJ2-7, the complete variable domain is GAGVSQTPSNKVTEKGKYVELRCDPISGHTALYWYRQSLGQGPEFLIYFQGTGAADDSGLPNDRFFAVRPEGSVSTLKIQRTERGDSAVYLCASSVLPGYPYEQYFGPGTRLTVT.

The V gene is TRBV12-3 or TRBV12-4, the J gene TRBJ2-2; D not resolved. V lost 8 bases and J lost 0, with 10 bases in between. This CDR3 has 14 amino acids. The CDR3 spells CASGGRSNTGELFF. CDR3 sequence (DNA): TGTGCCAGCGGCGGCAGGTCGAACACCGGGGAGCTGTTTTTT.